This T cell receptor beta chain was captured in a study of blood T cell repertoires in COVID-19. Whole-study context: There were acute and convalescent COVID-19 samples, and they came from the United States, Italy and Spain.

Profiling relied on immunoSEQ multiplex PCR, and the TCRdb table lists in-frame clones only, not all of them. The sample includes more than 400,000 clones, 70% to 90% seen only once; the top ten take under 4%. The sequencing input was peripheral blood. The TCR originated in a human donor in a cohort sampled during active COVID-19.

The CDR3 is CSARRQQNTEAFF. The CDR3 DNA is TGCAGTGCCCGGAGGCAGCAGAACACTGAAGCTTTCTTT. The chain joins TRBV29-1 to TRBJ1-1; D call uncertain. The CDR3 consists of 13 residues. Looked up from germline, CDR1 is SQVTM and CDR2 is ANQGSEA.